This TCR beta chain was captured by sequencing in a study of shared clonotypes between healthy human individuals. The method was immunoSEQ multiplex PCR; TCRdb's version includes in-frame clones alone and lacks a portion of them. The sample lists over a million clones, 98% to 99% seen once, with about 0.4% in the top ten. Looked up from germline, CDR1 is WSHSY and CDR2 is SAAADI. This CDR3 region has 14 residues. Trimming took 6 bases from V and 6 from J; bases not matched to a gene: 11. This chain uses TRBV10-2 with TRBJ2-7; TRBD2 aligns across 7 bases. The specimen sequenced was naive CD4+ T cells sorted from blood. Regarding subset: CD45RA+ positively selected. This receptor was identified in a man in his thirties or forties in good health. CDR3 DNA sequence: TGCGCCAGCAGCGCGCCGGGACTACCAGTCGAGCAGTACTTC. Translating it yields CASSAPGLPVEQYF.